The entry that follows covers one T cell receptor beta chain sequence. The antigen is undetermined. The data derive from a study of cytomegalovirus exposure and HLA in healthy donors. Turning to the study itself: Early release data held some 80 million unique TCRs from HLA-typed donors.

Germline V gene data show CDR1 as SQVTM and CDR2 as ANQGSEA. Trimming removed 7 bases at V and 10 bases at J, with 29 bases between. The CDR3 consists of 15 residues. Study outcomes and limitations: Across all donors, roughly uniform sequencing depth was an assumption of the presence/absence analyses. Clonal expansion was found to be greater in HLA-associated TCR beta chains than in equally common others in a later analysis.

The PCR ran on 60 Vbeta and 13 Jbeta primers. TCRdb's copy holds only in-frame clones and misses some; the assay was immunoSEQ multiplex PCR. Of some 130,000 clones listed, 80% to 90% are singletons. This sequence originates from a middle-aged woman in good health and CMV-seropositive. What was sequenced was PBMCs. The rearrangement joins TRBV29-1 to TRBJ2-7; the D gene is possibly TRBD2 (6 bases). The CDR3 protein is CSGRGRPGLTGAQYF. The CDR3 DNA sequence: TGCAGCGGACGAGGGAGACCGGGACTCACCGGGGCCCAGTACTTC.